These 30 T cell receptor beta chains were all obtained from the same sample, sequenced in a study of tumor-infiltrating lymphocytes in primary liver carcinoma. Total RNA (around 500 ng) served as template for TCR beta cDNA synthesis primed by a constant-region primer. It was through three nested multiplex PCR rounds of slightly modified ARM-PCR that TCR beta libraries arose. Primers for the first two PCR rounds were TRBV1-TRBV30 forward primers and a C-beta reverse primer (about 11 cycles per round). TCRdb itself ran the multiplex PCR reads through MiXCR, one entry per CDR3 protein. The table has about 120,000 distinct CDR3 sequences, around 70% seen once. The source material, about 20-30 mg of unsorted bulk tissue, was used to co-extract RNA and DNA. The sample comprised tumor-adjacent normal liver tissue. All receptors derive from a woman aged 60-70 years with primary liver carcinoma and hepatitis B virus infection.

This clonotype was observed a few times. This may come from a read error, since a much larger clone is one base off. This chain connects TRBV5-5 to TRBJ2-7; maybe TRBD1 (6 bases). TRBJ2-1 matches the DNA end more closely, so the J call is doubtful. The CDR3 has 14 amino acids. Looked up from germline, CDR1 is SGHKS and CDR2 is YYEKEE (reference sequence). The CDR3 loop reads CASSYRDGTYEQFF. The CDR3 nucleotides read TGTGCCAGCAGCTACAGGGACGGGACCTACGAGCAGTTCTTC.

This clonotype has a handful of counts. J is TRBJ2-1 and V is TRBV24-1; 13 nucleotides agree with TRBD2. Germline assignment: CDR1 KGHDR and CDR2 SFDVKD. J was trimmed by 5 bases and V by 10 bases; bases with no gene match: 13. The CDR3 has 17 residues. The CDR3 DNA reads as TGTGCCACGTCCGGGACTAGCGGGATAGGGTCCCACAATGAGCAGTTCTTC. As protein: CATSGTSGIGSHNEQFF.

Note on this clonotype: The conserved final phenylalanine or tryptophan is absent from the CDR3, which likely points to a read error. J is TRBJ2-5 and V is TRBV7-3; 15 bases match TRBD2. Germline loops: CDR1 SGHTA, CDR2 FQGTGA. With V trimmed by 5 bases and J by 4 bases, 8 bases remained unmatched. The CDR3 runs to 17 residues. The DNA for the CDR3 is TGTGCCAGCAGCCCCCTTGGACTAGCGGGAGGGCCAGAGACCCAGTACCTC. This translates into CASSPLGLAGGPETQYL.

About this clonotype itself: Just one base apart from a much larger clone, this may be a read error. The CDR3 here is CASSFVSNQSQHF. The CDR3 DNA reads TGTGCCAGCAGTTTTGTCTCAAATCAGTCCCAGCATTTT. The rearrangement uses TRBV28 and TRBJ1-5; D gene uncertain. Germline V CDR1 and CDR2: MDHEN, SYDVKM. CDR3 length: 13 residues.

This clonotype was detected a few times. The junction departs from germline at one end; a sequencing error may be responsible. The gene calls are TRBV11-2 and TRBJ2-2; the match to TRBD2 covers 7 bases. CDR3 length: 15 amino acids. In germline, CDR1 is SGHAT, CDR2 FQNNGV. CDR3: CVSTHRSSGTGELFF. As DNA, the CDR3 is TGTGTCAGCACGCACAGGTCTAGCGGAACAGGGGAGCTGTTTTTT. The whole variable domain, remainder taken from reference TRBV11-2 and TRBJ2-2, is EAGVAQSPRYKIIEKRQSVAFWCNPISGHATLYWYQQILGQGPKLLIQFQNNGVVDDSQLPKDRFSAERLKGVDSTLKIQPAKLEDSAVYLCVSTHRSSGTGELFFGEGSRLTVL.

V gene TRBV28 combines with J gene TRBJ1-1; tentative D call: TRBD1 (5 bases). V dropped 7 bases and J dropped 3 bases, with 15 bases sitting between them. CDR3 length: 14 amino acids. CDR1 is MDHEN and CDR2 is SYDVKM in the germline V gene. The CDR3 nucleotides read TGTGCCAGCACCCACGGGGGGAGGGACACTGAAGCTTTCTTT. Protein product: CASTHGGRDTEAFF. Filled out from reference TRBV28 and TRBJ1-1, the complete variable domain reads DVKVTQSSRYLVKRTGEKVFLECVQDMDHENMFWYRQDPGLGLRLIYFSYDVKMKEKGDIPEGYSVSREKKERFSLILESASTNQTSMYLCASTHGGRDTEAFFGQGTRLTVV.

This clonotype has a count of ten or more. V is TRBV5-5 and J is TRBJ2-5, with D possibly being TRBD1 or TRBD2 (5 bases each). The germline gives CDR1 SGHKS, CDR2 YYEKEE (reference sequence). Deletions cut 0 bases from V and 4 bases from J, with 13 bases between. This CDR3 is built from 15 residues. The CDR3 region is CASSLGATGRETQYF. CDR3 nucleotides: TGTGCCAGCAGCTTGGGGGCTACGGGGCGAGAGACCCAGTACTTC.

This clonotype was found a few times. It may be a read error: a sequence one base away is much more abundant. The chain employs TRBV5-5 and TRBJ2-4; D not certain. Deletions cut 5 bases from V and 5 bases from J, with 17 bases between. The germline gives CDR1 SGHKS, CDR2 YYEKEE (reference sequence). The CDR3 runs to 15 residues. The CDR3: CASSSSVGAENIQYF. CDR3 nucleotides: TGTGCCAGCAGTTCTTCAGTGGGCGCAGAAAACATTCAGTACTTC.

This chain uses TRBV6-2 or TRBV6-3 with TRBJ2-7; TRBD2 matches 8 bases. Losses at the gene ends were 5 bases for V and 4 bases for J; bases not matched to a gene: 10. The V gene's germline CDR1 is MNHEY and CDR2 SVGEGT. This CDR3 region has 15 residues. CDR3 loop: CASSREGLSTYEQYF. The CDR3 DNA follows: TGTGCCAGCAGTCGGGAGGGGTTATCCACTTACGAGCAGTACTTC.

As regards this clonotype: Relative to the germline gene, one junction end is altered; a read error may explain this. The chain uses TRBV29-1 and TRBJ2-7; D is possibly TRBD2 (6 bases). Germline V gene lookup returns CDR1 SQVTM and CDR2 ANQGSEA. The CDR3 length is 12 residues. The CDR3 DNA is TGCATCGTCGGAGGGCCCCGCTACGAGCAGCACTTC. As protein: CIVGGPRYEQHF.

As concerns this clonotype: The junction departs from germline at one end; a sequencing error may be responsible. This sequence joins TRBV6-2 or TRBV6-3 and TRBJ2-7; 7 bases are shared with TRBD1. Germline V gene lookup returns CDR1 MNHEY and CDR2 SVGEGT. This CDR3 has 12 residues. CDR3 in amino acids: CASGDRSYEQYF. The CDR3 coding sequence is TGTGCCAGTGGGGACAGATCCTACGAACAGTACTTC.

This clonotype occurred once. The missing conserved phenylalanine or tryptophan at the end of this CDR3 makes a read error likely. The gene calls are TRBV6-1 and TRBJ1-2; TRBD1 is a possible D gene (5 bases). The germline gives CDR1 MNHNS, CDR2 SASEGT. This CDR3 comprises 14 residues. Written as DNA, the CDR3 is TGTGCCAGCAGTGAACGTCGAGGGGACTATGACTACACCTCC. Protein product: CASSERRGDYDYTS.

This CDR3 reads CASSLSSAMSSTEAFF. The DNA for the CDR3 is TGCGCCAGCAGCCTTTCATCAGCTATGTCAAGCACTGAAGCTTTCTTT. The chain combines TRBV4-1 with TRBJ1-1, with D unresolved. V was pared by 4 bases and J by 4 bases, with 19 bases between. The CDR3 consists of 16 residues. CDR1 and CDR2 from the germline V gene are MGHRA and YSYEKL.

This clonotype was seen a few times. The CDR3 region has the DNA TGCAGTGCTACGAGACCGGGACACCAAAATCAGCCCCAGCATTTT. It is translated as CSATRPGHQNQPQHF. This rearrangement joins TRBV20-1 to TRBJ1-5; maybe TRBD1 (6 bases). Germline-derived CDR1 and CDR2 are DFQATT and SNEGSKA (reference sequence). V lost 4 bases, J lost 4 bases, and 17 bases lay in between. The CDR3 runs to 15 residues.

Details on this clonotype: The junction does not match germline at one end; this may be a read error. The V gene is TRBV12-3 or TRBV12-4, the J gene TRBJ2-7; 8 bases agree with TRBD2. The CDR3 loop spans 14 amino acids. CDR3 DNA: TGTGCAAGCAGTTTCGGGACTAGATCCTACGAGCAGTACTTC. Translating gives CASSFGTRSYEQYF.

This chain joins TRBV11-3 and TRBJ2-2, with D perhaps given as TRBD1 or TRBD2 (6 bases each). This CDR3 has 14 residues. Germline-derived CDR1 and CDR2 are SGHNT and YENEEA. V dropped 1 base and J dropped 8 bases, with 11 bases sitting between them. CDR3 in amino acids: CASSLVGGTGELFF. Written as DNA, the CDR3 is TGTGCCAGCAGCTTAGTGGGGGGCACAGGGGAGCTGTTTTTT. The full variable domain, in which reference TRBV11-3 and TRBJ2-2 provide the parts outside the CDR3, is EAGVVQSPRYKIIEKKQPVAFWCNPISGHNTLYWYLQNLGQGPELLIRYENEEAVDDSQLPKDRFSAERLKGVDSTLKIQPAELGDSAVYLCASSLVGGTGELFFGEGSRLTVL.

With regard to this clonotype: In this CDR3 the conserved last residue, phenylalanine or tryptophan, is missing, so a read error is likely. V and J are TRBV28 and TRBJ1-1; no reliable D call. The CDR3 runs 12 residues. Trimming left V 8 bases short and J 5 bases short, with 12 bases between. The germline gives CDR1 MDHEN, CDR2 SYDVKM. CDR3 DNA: TGTGCCAGCCAGGACGCTTGGACTGAAGCTTTCTTA. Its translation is CASQDAWTEAFL.

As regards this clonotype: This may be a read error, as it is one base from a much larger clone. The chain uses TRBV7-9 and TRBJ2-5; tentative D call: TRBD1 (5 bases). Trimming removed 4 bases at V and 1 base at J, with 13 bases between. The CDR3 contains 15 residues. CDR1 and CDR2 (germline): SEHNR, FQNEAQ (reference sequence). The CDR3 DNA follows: TGTGCCAGCAGCTCGACAGACTCTACCCAAGAGACCCAGTACTTC. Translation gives CASSSTDSTQETQYF.

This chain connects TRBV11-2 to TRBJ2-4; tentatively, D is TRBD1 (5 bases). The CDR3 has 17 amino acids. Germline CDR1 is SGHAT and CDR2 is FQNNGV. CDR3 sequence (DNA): TGTACCTGCAGCTTAAGGGGCGGCAGGGCAGCCAAAAACATTCAGTACTTC. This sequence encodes CTCSLRGGRAAKNIQYF.

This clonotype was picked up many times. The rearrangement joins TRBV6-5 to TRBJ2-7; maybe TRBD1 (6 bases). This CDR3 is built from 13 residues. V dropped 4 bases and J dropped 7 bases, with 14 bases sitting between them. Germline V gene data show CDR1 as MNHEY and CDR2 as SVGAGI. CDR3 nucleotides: TGTGCCAGCAGTTTGGGACAATCGAGGGAGCAGTACTTC. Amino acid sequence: CASSLGQSREQYF.

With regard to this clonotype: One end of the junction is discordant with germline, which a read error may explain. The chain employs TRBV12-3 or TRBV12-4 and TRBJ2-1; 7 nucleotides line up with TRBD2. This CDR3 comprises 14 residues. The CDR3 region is CARSSSPAGLRKFF. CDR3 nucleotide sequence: TGTGCCAGAAGTTCCTCCCCAGCGGGACTTAGGAAGTTCTTC.

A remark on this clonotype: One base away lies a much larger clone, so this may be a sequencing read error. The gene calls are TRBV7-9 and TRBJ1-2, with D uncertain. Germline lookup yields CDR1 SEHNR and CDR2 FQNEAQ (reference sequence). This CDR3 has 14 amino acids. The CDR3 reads CACSFPGNPYGYTF. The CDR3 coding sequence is TGTGCCTGCAGCTTTCCGGGGAACCCTTATGGCTACACCTTC.

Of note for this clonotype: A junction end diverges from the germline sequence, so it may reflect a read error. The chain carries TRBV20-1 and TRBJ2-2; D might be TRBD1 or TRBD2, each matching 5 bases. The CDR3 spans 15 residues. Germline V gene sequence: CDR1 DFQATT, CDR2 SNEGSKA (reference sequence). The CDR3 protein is CSARSQEAGTGDLFF. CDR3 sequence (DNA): TGCAGTGCTAGAAGTCAGGAGGCCGGGACCGGGGACCTGTTTTTT.

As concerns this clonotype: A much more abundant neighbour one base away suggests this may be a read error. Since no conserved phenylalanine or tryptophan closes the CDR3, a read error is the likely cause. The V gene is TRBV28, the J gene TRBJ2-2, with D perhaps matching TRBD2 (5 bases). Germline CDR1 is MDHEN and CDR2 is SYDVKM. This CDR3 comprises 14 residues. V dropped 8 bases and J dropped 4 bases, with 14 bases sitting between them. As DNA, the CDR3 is TGTGCCAGCCGGGCCGGAGGCCCCACCGGGGAGCTGTTTTAT. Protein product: CASRAGGPTGELFY.

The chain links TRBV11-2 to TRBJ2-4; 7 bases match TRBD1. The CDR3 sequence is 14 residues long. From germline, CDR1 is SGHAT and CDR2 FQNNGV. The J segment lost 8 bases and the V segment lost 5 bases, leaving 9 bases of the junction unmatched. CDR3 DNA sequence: TGTGCCAGCAGCCTGACAGGGTTTGATGACATTCAGTACTTC. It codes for CASSLTGFDDIQYF.

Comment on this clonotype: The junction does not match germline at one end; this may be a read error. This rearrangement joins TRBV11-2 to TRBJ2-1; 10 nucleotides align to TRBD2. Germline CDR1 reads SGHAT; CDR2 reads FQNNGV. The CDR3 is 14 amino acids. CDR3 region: CAISWTSGYNDQFF. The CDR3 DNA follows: TGTGCCATCAGCTGGACTAGCGGTTACAATGATCAGTTCTTC.

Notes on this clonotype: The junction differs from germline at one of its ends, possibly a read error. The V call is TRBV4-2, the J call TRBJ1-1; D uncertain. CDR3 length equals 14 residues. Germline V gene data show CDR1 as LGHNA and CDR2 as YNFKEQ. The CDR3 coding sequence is TGTACCAGCAGCCAAGCCCCGGTGAACACTGAAGCTTTCTTT. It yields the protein CTSSQAPVNTEAFF.

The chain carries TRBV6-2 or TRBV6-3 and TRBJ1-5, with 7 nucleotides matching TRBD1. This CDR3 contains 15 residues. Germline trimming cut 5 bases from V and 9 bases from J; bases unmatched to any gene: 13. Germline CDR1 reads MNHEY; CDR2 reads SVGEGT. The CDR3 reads CASSPLDRLSRPQHF. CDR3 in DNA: TGTGCCAGCAGTCCCCTGGACAGGCTTAGTCGGCCCCAGCATTTT.

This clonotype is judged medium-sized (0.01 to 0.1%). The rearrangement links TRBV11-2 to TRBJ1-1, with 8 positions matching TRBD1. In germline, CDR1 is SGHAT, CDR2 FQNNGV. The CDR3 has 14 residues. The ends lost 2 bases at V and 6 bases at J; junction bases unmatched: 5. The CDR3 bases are TGTGCCAGCAGCTTAACCAGGGGGCGAGCTGAAGCTTTCTTT. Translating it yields CASSLTRGRAEAFF. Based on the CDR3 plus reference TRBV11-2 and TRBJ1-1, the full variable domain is EAGVAQSPRYKIIEKRQSVAFWCNPISGHATLYWYQQILGQGPKLLIQFQNNGVVDDSQLPKDRFSAERLKGVDSTLKIQPAKLEDSAVYLCASSLTRGRAEAFFGQGTRLTVV.

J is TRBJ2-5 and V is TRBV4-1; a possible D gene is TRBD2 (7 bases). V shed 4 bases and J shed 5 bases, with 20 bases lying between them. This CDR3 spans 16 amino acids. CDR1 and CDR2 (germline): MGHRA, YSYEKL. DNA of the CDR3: TGCGCCAGCAGCCTTGAAAGGGGGAGGGCCAGGGAGACCCAGTACTTC. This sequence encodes CASSLERGRARETQYF.